This TCR beta chain was profiled in a study of T cells expressing NK-cell markers. Findings and limits, study-wide: The CD3+CD56-NKG2C+ fraction of a handful of donors was likewise dominated by these clonotypes. Expanded clones of NKG2C+ T cells had an unclear HCMV specificity.

Note on this clonotype: As yet, its antigen is unknown.

The authors made TCR beta cDNA libraries by 5'RACE template switching. This switching added a universal primer site and UMIs. Each CDR3 protein gets one entry in TCRdb, which reprocessed the 5' RACE reads and gives no DNA. The listing records 550,000 or so distinct CDR3 sequences. Looked up from germline, CDR1 is MDHEN and CDR2 is SYDVKM. The CDR3 totals 15 residues. This receptor was obtained from a man between 18 and 29 years old in good health. The V gene is TRBV28, the J gene TRBJ2-7; there is no DNA to check the TCRdb D call of TRBD1. The material sequenced was blood T cells: a sorted CD56 or NKG2C T cell subset, CD4+ or CD8+ T cells, or bulk PBMC T cells (not recorded which). The CDR3: CASRAGTGGPYEQYF.